This T cell receptor (beta chain) emerged from a study of PD-1 blockade in classical Hodgkin lymphoma (dated by TCRdb to about 2020). Notes on the research overall: The study used CyTOF and TCR beta sequencing to define a peripheral blood immune signature of response to PD-1 blockade in classical Hodgkin lymphoma. Points the paper makes about the study in general: The study was limited to a single clinical trial cohort, and causes of repertoire differences, possibly disease activity or prior therapy, remained undefined. Baseline TCR diversity was reported to be lower in newly diagnosed patients than in healthy donors and to be lower still in relapsed/refractory patients.

The time point label for this specimen denotes: newly diagnosed, previously untreated cHL patient sample. A Miltenyi CD4+ T cell isolation kit was used for magnetic negative selection to purify CD4+ T cells from thawed PBMCs. To serve as a comparison group for the relapsed/refractory trial patients, PBMCs were sequenced from patients with newly diagnosed, previously untreated classical Hodgkin lymphoma. Peripheral blood was collected in 8 mL Vacutainer Cell Preparation Tubes, from which PBMCs were isolated by centrifugation and then cryopreserved. Purified CD4+ and CD8+ fractions were generated only in cases for which an additional PBMC sample was available. On LS columns in a quadroMACS separator, the magnetically labelled cells were depleted, and the flow-through was collected as the purified fraction. The Qiagen DNeasy kit was used to extract genomic DNA both from unsorted PBMCs and from the negatively selected CD4+ and CD8+ fractions. TCR beta CDR3 regions were subjected to amplification by immunoSEQ multiplex PCR with primers that anneal to V and J segments. A synthetic immune receptor repertoire was used to minimize amplification bias, and remaining bias was computationally removed after sequencing. The published analysis was carried out like this. Repertoire diversity was quantified as the Shannon entropy index using custom Python scripts. Unsorted, CD4+ and CD8+ repertoires were analyzed separately, except for combined analyses in which CD4+ and CD8+ sequences were merged in silico. TCRdb's version of the immuneACCESS table is confined to in-frame rearrangements and falls short of the full clone set. An unresolved V gene accounts for under half of the shortfall where checked; the remainder is of unknown origin. For V, J and clone size, that table is used; D and trimming come from the DNA. The sample includes tens of thousands of clones, with roughly nine tenths observed a single time. The ten most abundant clones make up over 0.35% of the sample.

For this clone: There is no known antigen for this receptor. The record has no base qualities; no much larger clone is one base away.

The germline V and J ends show losses of 3 bases and 9 bases respectively, and no gene match explains 13 bases of the junction. The CDR1 and CDR2 encoded by the germline V gene (reference sequence) are GTSNPN and SVGIG. The CDR3 contains 15 residues, cysteine and phenylalanine counted. Only CDR3 DNA is held: 45 bases, read in frame from base 1. This receptor was obtained from a human donor with classical Hodgkin lymphoma. The chain links TRBV30 with TRBJ2-1; 8 nucleotides in the junction match TRBD2. What was sequenced was CD4+ T cells from blood. This receptor has the CDR3 CAWSGLYGGAVEQFF. The DNA sequence is TGTGCCTGGAGCGGCCTTTACGGGGGGGCGGTTGAGCAGTTCTTC. The full variable domain, completed from the reference TRBV30 and TRBJ2-1 proteins outside the CDR3, reads SQTIHQWPATLVQPVGSPLSLECTVEGTSNPNLYWYRQAAGRGLQLLFYSVGIGQISSEVPQNLSASRPQDRQFILSSKKLLLSDSGFYLCAWSGLYGGAVEQFFGPGTRLTVL.